Listed here are 16 T cell receptor beta chains from one sample, sequenced in a study of blood T cell repertoires in COVID-19. Assay: immunoSEQ multiplex PCR; the TCRdb copy retains only in-frame clones and omits some. The sample records 230,000 or so clones, roughly 76% being singletons. Input material: peripheral blood. The receptors originated from a human donor in a cohort sampled during active COVID-19.

CDR3 nucleotides: TGTGCCAGCACCGGACAGGGTACAGGAAACACCATATATTTT. Protein: CASTGQGTGNTIYF. The V and J genes are TRBV6-5 and TRBJ1-3; TRBD1 agrees at 8 bases. This CDR3 has 14 amino acids. Germline CDR1 reads MNHEY; CDR2 reads SVGAGI. Trimming cost V 7 bases and J 4 bases; bases outside gene matches: 6.

The chain employs TRBV5-4 and TRBJ1-2; 7 bases align to TRBD1. Losses at the gene ends were 7 bases for V and 4 bases for J; bases not matched to a gene: 7. The V gene's germline CDR1 is SGHNT and CDR2 YYREEE (reference sequence). The CDR3 sequence is 13 residues long. CDR3 DNA: TGTGCCAGCGGATACGGGACAGCCTATGGCTACACCTTC. It encodes CASGYGTAYGYTF.

V and J are TRBV24-1 and TRBJ2-6, with D possibly TRBD1 on 6 matching bases. The CDR3 extends over 16 amino acids. Germline lookup yields CDR1 KGHDR and CDR2 SFDVKD. Trimming shortened V by 4 bases and J by 0 bases, and 9 bases separated the two germline ends. In DNA form, the CDR3 reads TGTGCCACCAGTGACCGGGACACCTCTGGGGCCAACGTCCTGACTTTC. Its protein is CATSDRDTSGANVLTF.

This sequence joins TRBV28 and TRBJ2-5; tentatively, D is TRBD1 (6 bases). CDR3 length equals 14 residues. Germline-derived CDR1 and CDR2 are MDHEN and SYDVKM. V lost 3 bases and J 1 base, leaving 9 bases between the germline ends. CDR3 amino acids: CASSFQDSQETQYF. CDR3 bases: TGTGCCAGCAGTTTCCAGGACAGCCAAGAGACCCAGTACTTC. The complete variable domain, with remaining parts taken from reference TRBV28 and TRBJ2-5, reads DVKVTQSSRYLVKRTGEKVFLECVQDMDHENMFWYRQDPGLGLRLIYFSYDVKMKEKGDIPEGYSVSREKKERFSLILESASTNQTSMYLCASSFQDSQETQYFGPGTRLLVL.

V gene TRBV6-4 combines with J gene TRBJ2-7, with TRBD2 matching 11 bases. The CDR3 sequence is 20 residues long. Trimming removed 7 bases from V and 7 bases from J; junction bases left unmatched: 27. Germline V CDR1 and CDR2: MRHNA, SNTAGT. The DNA of the CDR3 is TGTGCCAGCACCCTGACGTATGTGGCACTAGCGGGAGATTCGGCGAGGGAGCAGTACTTC. Protein product: CASTLTYVALAGDSAREQYF.

This clone appeared a single time. The chain joins TRBV19 to TRBJ2-1; D possibly corresponds to TRBD2 (6 bases). With 3 bases removed from V and 7 bases from J, the gap between germline ends came to 13 bases. Germline assignment: CDR1 LNHDA and CDR2 SQIVND (reference sequence). This CDR3 comprises 14 residues. The DNA for the CDR3 is TGTGCCAGTAGTATGGGCAGACTAGGGAATGAGCAGTTCTTC. Protein: CASSMGRLGNEQFF. Variable domain in full (rest from reference TRBV19 and TRBJ2-1): DGGITQSPKYLFRKEGQNVTLSCEQNLNHDAMYWYRQDPGQGLRLIYYSQIVNDFQKGDIAEGYSVSREKKESFPLTVTSAQKNPTAFYLCASSMGRLGNEQFFGPGTRLTVL.

The chain is built from TRBV18 and TRBJ2-7; 8 bases are a match to TRBD1. CDR3 length equals 16 residues. The germline gives CDR1 KGHSH, CDR2 LQKENI. V was pared by 3 bases and J by 5 bases, with 12 bases of the junction left unmatched. The CDR3 sequence is CASSPSGQAIRNEQYF. The DNA for the CDR3 is TGTGCCAGCTCACCTTCGGGACAGGCAATACGGAACGAGCAGTACTTC.

V usage is TRBV15 and J usage is TRBJ2-6; D is ambiguous. CDR1 LNHNV and CDR2 YYDKDF come from the germline V gene (reference sequence). V was cut by 1 base and J by 1 base, with 5 bases left in between. The CDR3 spans 15 residues. Here the CDR3 reads CATSRVQSGANVLTF. CDR3 DNA sequence: TGTGCCACCAGCAGAGTACAGTCTGGGGCCAACGTCCTGACTTTC.

The chain employs TRBV6-2 or TRBV6-3 and TRBJ2-3, with 12 nucleotides matching TRBD1. The CDR3 runs to 13 residues. In germline, CDR1 is MNHEY, CDR2 SVGEGT. J gave up 8 bases and V 6 bases, and 3 bases lay outside the gene matches. The CDR3 DNA is TGTGCCAGCAGCCGGGACAGGGGGCTTACGCAGTATTTT. This sequence encodes CASSRDRGLTQYF.

This clone has a single count. J is TRBJ2-7 and V is TRBV4-3; weak D call: TRBD2 (6 bases). The germline V gene encodes CDR1 LGHNA and CDR2 YSLEER. The V end lost 1 base, the J end lost 7 bases, and 17 bases lay between the germline ends. The CDR3 has 15 residues. CDR3: CASSQGLTGVGEQYF. The CDR3 DNA reads as TGCGCCAGCAGCCAAGGCCTGACGGGAGTGGGAGAGCAGTACTTC.

The chain has TRBV7-2 and TRBJ1-3, with TRBD1 matching over 7 bases. The J segment lost 1 base and the V segment lost 5 bases, leaving 2 bases of the junction unmatched. CDR3 size: 14 residues. Germline-derived CDR1 and CDR2 are SGHTA and FQGNSA. The CDR3 DNA follows: TGTGCCAGCAGCACGACAGGGTCTGGAAACACCATATATTTT. Translation: CASSTTGSGNTIYF.

The chain joins TRBV5-6 to TRBJ1-1; D remains unclear. Germline V gives CDR1 SGHDT, CDR2 YYEEEE. The CDR3 length is 13 residues. The V end lost 2 bases, the J end lost 1 base, and 6 bases lay between the germline ends. The CDR3 loop reads CASSFGRNTEAFF. The CDR3 DNA reads as TGTGCCAGCAGCTTTGGGAGGAACACTGAAGCTTTCTTT. Together with reference TRBV5-6 and TRBJ1-1, the CDR3 gives the full variable domain: DAGVTQSPTHLIKTRGQQVTLRCSPKSGHDTVSWYQQALGQGPQFIFQYYEEEERQRGNFPDRFSGHQFPNYSSELNVNALLLGDSALYLCASSFGRNTEAFFGQGTRLTVV.

The chain has TRBV30 and TRBJ2-7, with 10 bases identical to TRBD1. V shed 4 bases and J 5 bases; nucleotides not matched to a gene: 8. Germline loops: CDR1 GTSNPN, CDR2 SVGIG (reference sequence). CDR3 size: 14 residues. The CDR3, as DNA: TGTGCCTGGAACAGACAGGGGGCGTTCCACGAGCAGTACTTC. Its protein is CAWNRQGAFHEQYF.

Written as DNA, the CDR3 is TGTGCCAGCAGCTTAGGGCTAGCGGGGCCCTACGAGCAGTACTTC. Residues: CASSLGLAGPYEQYF. V is TRBV7-2 and J is TRBJ2-7; TRBD2 matches at 9 bases. The CDR3 covers 15 residues. J was trimmed by 2 bases and V by 1 base; bases with no gene match: 3. From germline, CDR1 is SGHTA and CDR2 FQGNSA. The full variable domain, in which reference TRBV7-2 and TRBJ2-7 provide the parts outside the CDR3, is GAGVSQSPSNKVTEKGKDVELRCDPISGHTALYWYRQSLGQGLEFLIYFQGNSAPDKSGLPSDRFSAERTGGSVSTLTIQRTQQEDSAVYLCASSLGLAGPYEQYFGPGTRLTVT.

The genes are TRBV30 and TRBJ2-7; D is perhaps TRBD1 (6 bases). The CDR3 totals 14 residues. Germline V gene lookup returns CDR1 GTSNPN and CDR2 SVGIG (reference sequence). Trimming removed 1 base at V and 4 bases at J, with 14 bases between. Here the CDR3 DNA reads TGTGCCTGGAGTGGAGGAAAGGGGGTGTACGAGCAGTACTTC. Amino acid sequence: CAWSGGKGVYEQYF.

The V call is TRBV7-6, the J call TRBJ2-2; D unclear. Germline V CDR1 and CDR2: SGHVS, FNYEAQ. The germline V and J ends were trimmed by 1 base and 1 base, with 7 bases remaining between them. CDR3 length equals 15 residues. CDR3: CASSLVGVNTGELFF. The CDR3 DNA reads TGTGCCAGCAGCTTAGTTGGAGTGAACACCGGGGAGCTGTTTTTT.